This section outlines one T cell receptor (beta chain) sequence together with its context. The sample belongs to a study of blood T cell repertoires in COVID-19. Overall study context: The samples span acute and convalescent COVID-19 from the United States, Italy and Spain.

Study processing details: Scientists estimated how many nucleated cells there were by amplifying reference gene primers. Data came from immunoSEQ multiplex PCR; TCRdb stores just in-frame clones and leaves some out. V and J calls and clone size are given by that table; D and trimming were obtained from the DNA. The sample lists hundreds of thousands of clones, around 90% occurring once. The CDR3 runs 17 residues. V lost 6 bases and J lost 6, with 24 bases in between. The germline gives CDR1 LNHDA, CDR2 SQIVND (reference sequence). Allocation to cohorts depended on clinical history reported by the participants.

The rearrangement uses TRBV19 and TRBJ2-1; D is perhaps TRBD1 (6 bases). The specimen was PBMCs or T cells enriched from blood (not recorded which). The sequence was obtained from a man under 40 who had been exposed to COVID-19. The CDR3 DNA is TGTGCCAGTAGCGCTACGAAGTCGGGACATTACTTCAATGAGCAGTTCTTC. Its translation: CASSATKSGHYFNEQFF.